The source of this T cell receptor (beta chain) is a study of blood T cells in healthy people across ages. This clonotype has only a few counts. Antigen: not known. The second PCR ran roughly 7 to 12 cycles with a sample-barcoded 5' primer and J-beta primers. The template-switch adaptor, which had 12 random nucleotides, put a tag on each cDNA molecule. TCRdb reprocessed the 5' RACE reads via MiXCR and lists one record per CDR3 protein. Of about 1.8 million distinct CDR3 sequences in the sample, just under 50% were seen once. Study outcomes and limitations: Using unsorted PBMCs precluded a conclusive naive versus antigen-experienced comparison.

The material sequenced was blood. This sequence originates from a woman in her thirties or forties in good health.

The CDR3 here is CASRRNEAGNQPQHF. DNA of the CDR3: TGTGCCAGCAGACGAAATGAGGCCGGGAATCAGCCCCAGCATTTT. V is TRBV27 and J is TRBJ1-5; D gene unclear. Germline assignment: CDR1 MNHEY and CDR2 SMNVEV (reference sequence). The V end lost 6 bases, the J end lost 4 bases, and 16 bases lay between the germline ends. The CDR3 totals 15 residues.